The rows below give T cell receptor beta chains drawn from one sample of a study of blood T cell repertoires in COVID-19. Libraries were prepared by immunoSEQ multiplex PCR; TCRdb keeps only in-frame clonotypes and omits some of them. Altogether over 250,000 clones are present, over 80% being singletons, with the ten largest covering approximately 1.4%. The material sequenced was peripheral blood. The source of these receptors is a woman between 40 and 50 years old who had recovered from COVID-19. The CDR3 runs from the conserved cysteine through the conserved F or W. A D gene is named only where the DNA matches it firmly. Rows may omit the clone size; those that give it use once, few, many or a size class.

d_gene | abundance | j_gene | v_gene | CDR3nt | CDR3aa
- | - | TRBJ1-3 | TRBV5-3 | TGTGCCAGAAGCTTGGAGTCCCGAGGCCTCTCTGGAAACACCATATATTTT | CARSLESRGLSGNTIYF
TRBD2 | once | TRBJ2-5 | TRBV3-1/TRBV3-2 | TGTGCCAGCAGCCAAGATACGGGGGGTAAGACCCAGTACTTC | CASSQDTGGKTQYF
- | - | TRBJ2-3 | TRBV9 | TGTGCCAGCAGCGTCGACACGGGGGGCGGGACAGATACGCAGTATTTT | CASSVDTGGGTDTQYF
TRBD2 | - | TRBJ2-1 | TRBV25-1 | TGTGCCAGCAGCGGGGGGGGCTACAATGAGCAGTTCTTC | CASSGGGYNEQFF
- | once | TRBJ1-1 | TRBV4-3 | TGCGCCAGCAGCCAACTCACGGACAGCCCGAACACTGAAGCTTTCTTT | CASSQLTDSPNTEAFF
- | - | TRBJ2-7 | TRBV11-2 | TGTGCCAGCAGCTACCGTGGTTCCGACAGACGCTACGAGCAGTACTTC | CASSYRGSDRRYEQYF
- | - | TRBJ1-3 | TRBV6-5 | TGTGCCAGCAGTCCCGGGACATACGGAAACACCATATATTTT | CASSPGTYGNTIYF
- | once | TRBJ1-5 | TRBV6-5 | TGTGCCAGCAGTTCGGCAGGGTGGTATCAGCCCCAGCATTTT | CASSSAGWYQPQHF
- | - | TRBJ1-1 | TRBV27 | TGTGCCAGCAGTTTATATGCATGGGCCACCACTGAAGCTTTCTTT | CASSLYAWATTEAFF
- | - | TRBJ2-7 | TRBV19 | TGTGCCAGTAGTAAGGAACGAGGGTACGAGCAGTACTTC | CASSKERGYEQYF
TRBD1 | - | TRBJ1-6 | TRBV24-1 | TGTGCCACCAGTGATTTGTACAGGGGAGATTCACCCCTCCACTTT | CATSDLYRGDSPLHF
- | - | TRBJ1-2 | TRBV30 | TGTGCCTGGAGCACCACAGGAAACTATGGCTACACCTTC | CAWSTTGNYGYTF
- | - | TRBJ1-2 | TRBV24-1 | TGTGCCACCAGTTGGGACTCAAACTATGGCTACACCTTC | CATSWDSNYGYTF
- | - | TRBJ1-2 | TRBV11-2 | TGTGCCAGCAGCCCCCGTTCCCGACTCAGTAGTAACTATGGCTACACCTTC | CASSPRSRLSSNYGYTF
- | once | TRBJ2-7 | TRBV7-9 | TGTGCCAGCAGCTTATCATCCTGGCAGGGTGCCTACGAGCAGTACTTC | CASSLSSWQGAYEQYF
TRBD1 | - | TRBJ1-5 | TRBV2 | TGTGCCAGCTCACAGGGGGCTAGGCAGCCCCAGCATTTT | CASSQGARQPQHF
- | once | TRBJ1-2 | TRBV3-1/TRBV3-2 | TGTGCCAGCAGCCGTTTGGCGGGGAGCCCAGCAAATGGCTACACCTTC | CASSRLAGSPANGYTF
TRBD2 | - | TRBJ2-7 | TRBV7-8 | TGTGCCAGCAGCTTACCCGGGGGGGGTAGTTCCTACGAGCAGTACTTC | CASSLPGGGSSYEQYF
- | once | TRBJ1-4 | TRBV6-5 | TGTGCCAGCAGTTACGGGTTGGAGCCGCCGAGACTGTTTTTT | CASSYGLEPPRLFF
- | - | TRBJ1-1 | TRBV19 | TGTGCCAGTAGCCGGGGGGGAGGTACTGAAGCTTTCTTT | CASSRGGGTEAFF
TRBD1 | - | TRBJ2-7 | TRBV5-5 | TGTGCCAGCTCGGACAGGCTAACCTACGAGCAGTACTTC | CASSDRLTYEQYF
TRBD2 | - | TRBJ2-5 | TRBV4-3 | TGCGCCAGCAGCCCAAACGGGAGGGTTCAAGAGACCCAGTACTTC | CASSPNGRVQETQYF
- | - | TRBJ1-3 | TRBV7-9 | TGTGCCAGCAGCCAGGGCCCTCAGGGAGGCACCATATATTTT | CASSQGPQGGTIYF
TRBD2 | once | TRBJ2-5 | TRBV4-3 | TGCGCCAGCAGCCGCCGACCGGGACTAGGGGAAGAGACCCAGTACTTC | CASSRRPGLGEETQYF
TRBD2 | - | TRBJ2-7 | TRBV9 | TGTGCCAGCAGCGAGGGAGGGGTCTCCTACGAGCAGTACTTC | CASSEGGVSYEQYF
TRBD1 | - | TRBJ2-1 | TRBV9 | TGTGCCAGCAGCGTAAGGGGACAGGGGGCGAACAATGAGCAGTTCTTC | CASSVRGQGANNEQFF
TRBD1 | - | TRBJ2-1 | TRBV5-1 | TGCGCCAGCAGTCCCGGGACAGGGCTGAATGAGCAGTTCTTC | CASSPGTGLNEQFF
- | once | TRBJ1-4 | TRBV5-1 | TGCGCCAGCAGCTTGGATCCGAATGAAAAACTGTTTTTT | CASSLDPNEKLFF
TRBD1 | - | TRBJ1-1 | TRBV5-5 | TGTGCCAGCAGCTTGGCCGCGGGACAGCTATACACTGAAGCTTTCTTT | CASSLAAGQLYTEAFF
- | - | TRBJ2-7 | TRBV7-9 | TGTGCCAGCAGACAAGGGGACGAGCAGTACTTC | CASRQGDEQYF
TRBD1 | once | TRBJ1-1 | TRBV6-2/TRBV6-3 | TGTGCCAGCAGTTCCCGGACAGGGTCGAACACTGAAGCTTTCTTT | CASSSRTGSNTEAFF
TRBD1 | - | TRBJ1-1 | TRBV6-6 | TGTGCCAGCGCCGGGACAGGGGGCACTGAAGCTTTCTTT | CASAGTGGTEAFF
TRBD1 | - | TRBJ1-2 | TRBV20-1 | TGCAGTGCTGGTGCGGACAGGTCTTTTTATGGCTACACCTTC | CSAGADRSFYGYTF
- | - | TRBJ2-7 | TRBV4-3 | TGCGCCAGCAGCCAAGCCAGTTCTAGGGAGCAGTACTTC | CASSQASSREQYF
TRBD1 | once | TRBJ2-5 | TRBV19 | TGTGCCAGTAGTAGGTTACAGGGGGCGTGGGAGACCCAGTACTTC | CASSRLQGAWETQYF
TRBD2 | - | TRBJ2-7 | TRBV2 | TGTGCCAGCAGTGTCATGGCTAGCGGCGAGCAGTACTTC | CASSVMASGEQYF
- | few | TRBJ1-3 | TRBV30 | TGTGCCTGGAGTCAGGCGCGGGACACCATATATTTT | CAWSQARDTIYF
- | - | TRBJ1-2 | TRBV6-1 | TGTGCCAGCAGTGCCTGGGTAGGACAGCCTAACTATGGCTACACCTTC | CASSAWVGQPNYGYTF
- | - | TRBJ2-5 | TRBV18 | TGTGCCAGCTCACCCCGAGACGTTTTAGGGGGCCAAGAGACCCAGTACTTC | CASSPRDVLGGQETQYF
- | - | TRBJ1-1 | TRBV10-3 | TGTGCCATCAGTGGCCGAACCAGGGTGAACACTGAAGCTTTCTTT | CAISGRTRVNTEAFF
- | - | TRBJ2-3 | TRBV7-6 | TGTGCCAGCAGCTTTTACAGAACAGATACGCAGTATTTT | CASSFYRTDTQYF
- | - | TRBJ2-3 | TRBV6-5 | TGTGCCAGCAGTTACTCTAGGGGGACCACAGATACGCAGTATTTT | CASSYSRGTTDTQYF
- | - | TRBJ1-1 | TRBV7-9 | TGTGCCAGCAGCTCCAAACCCGGGGGGATGAACACTGAAGCTTTCTTT | CASSSKPGGMNTEAFF
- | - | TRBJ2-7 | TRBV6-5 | TGTGCCAGCAGTTACTCGGGGTGGGGGGCCTACGAGCAGTACTTC | CASSYSGWGAYEQYF
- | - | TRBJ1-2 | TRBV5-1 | TGCGCCAGCAGCTTGGATGTCGGGCGGGGTGGCTACACCTTC | CASSLDVGRGGYTF
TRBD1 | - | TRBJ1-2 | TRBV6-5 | TGTGCCAGCACCGGACAGGGGGGTTGGTATGGCTACACCTTC | CASTGQGGWYGYTF
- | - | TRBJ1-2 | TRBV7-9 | TGTGCCAGCAGCGCCCCCGGGTCTCGAGCTAACTATGGCTACACCTTC | CASSAPGSRANYGYTF
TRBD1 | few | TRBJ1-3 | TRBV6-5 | TGTGCCAGCAGTCCGGACAGGGAACGGGGAAACACCATATATTTT | CASSPDRERGNTIYF
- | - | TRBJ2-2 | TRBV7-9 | TGTGCCAGCAGCGCGACCCTACAGCCGAACACCGGGGAGCTGTTTTTT | CASSATLQPNTGELFF